This T cell receptor (beta chain) emerged from a study of regulatory T cells in long-lasting Graves disease. Study results and limitations: Public clonotype sharing was higher in persistent than newly diagnosed patients.

The TCR beta library used iRepertoire HTBI primers with Arm-PCR amplification of CDR3. MiXCR, applied by TCRdb to the multiplex PCR reads, yields one record per CDR3 protein. This sample has fewer than 350,000 distinct CDR3 sequences; more than 15% occur once, and the top ten carry about 36%. Noted time point: newly diagnosed GD, antithyroid drugs for less than 3 months. The authors made the TCR library using RNA they extracted from PBMCs. This clonotype was seen many times. Its target is unknown. This sample comprised peripheral blood mononuclear cells (PBMCs), obtained at new diagnosis, from a patient treated with antithyroid drugs. This TCR came from a female donor with Graves disease.

The CDR3 sequence is CASSHTSGSETQYF. The CDR3 bases are TGTGCCAGCAGCCACACTAGCGGGAGCGAGACCCAGTACTTC. This chain joins TRBV4-2 and TRBJ2-5; 11 bases line up with TRBD2. V was clipped by 3 bases and J by 5 bases; unmatched bases: 2. Per germline, CDR1 LGHNA and CDR2 YNFKEQ. The CDR3 extends over 14 amino acids.